These 25 T cell receptor beta chains originate from one sample sequenced in a study of identical twins. TCRdb re-analysed the 5' RACE reads in MiXCR, keeping a single row per CDR3 protein. The profile shows 650,000 to 750,000 distinct CDR3 sequences, 21% of them singletons. This same sample was also taken into another study, of T cells expressing NK-cell markers.

The specimen sequenced was PBMCs. The receptors originated from a woman aged 18 to 35 in good health.

The chain recombines TRBV6-5 with TRBJ2-1; D is uncertain. In germline, CDR1 is MNHEY, CDR2 SVGAGI. Trimming cost V 0 bases and J 10 bases, with 19 bases left between them. This CDR3 contains 16 residues. Here the CDR3 reads CASSYSKKGPNGEQFF. The CDR3 region has the DNA TGTGCCAGCAGTTACTCGAAGAAGGGCCCAAATGGGGAGCAGTTCTTC.

In its sample, this clonotype was seen a few times. This chain connects TRBV12-3 or TRBV12-4 to TRBJ2-1; TRBD2 matches at 14 bases. The ends lost 10 bases at V and 9 bases at J; junction bases unmatched: 8. The length of the CDR3 is 14 residues. The CDR3 DNA sequence: TGTGCCACCTCGGGACTAGCGGGAGCGGGTGAGCAGTTCTTC. Translated, it gives CATSGLAGAGEQFF.

This chain links TRBV11-2 with TRBJ1-1, with D perhaps matching TRBD1 (6 bases). Trimming pared 5 bases from V and 9 bases from J, leaving 16 bases between. CDR1 is SGHAT, CDR2 FQNNGV, per germline. The CDR3 is 13 amino acids. In DNA, the CDR3 is TGTGCCAGCAGCCTCTGGACAGCTGAACAAGCTTTCTTT. Protein sequence: CASSLWTAEQAFF.

This clonotype has a handful of counts. The V call is TRBV4-2, the J call TRBJ1-1; D is unclear. This CDR3 has 15 amino acids. V lost 4 bases to trimming and J lost 1 base, with 13 bases between them. CDR1 and CDR2 (germline): LGHNA, YNFKEQ. The CDR3 nucleotides are TGTGCCAGCAGCCCACAGTTCGGGGAGAACACTGAAGCTTTCTTT. Translation gives CASSPQFGENTEAFF.

This clonotype was counted a few times. This chain uses TRBV6-1 with TRBJ2-3; D possibly corresponds to TRBD1 (5 bases). CDR1 MNHNS and CDR2 SASEGT come from the germline V gene. V lost 6 bases to trimming and J lost 2 bases, with 15 bases between them. The CDR3 has 15 amino acids. The CDR3 DNA is TGTGCCAGCAGCACAGGACGGACATACACAGATACGCAGTATTTT. Protein sequence: CASSTGRTYTDTQYF.

This clonotype was picked up a small number of times. The rearrangement joins TRBV12-3 or TRBV12-4 to TRBJ2-3; D unclear. V was cut by 2 bases and J by 0 bases, with 9 bases left in between. The CDR3 spans 15 residues. The CDR3 DNA sequence: TGTGCCAGCAGTTTACCGCGGATTAGCACAGATACGCAGTATTTT. It is translated as CASSLPRISTDTQYF.

The V gene is TRBV29-1, the J gene TRBJ2-5; D is perhaps TRBD2 (5 bases). Germline V gives CDR1 SQVTM, CDR2 ANQGSEA. The germline V and J ends were trimmed by 8 bases and 5 bases, with 24 bases remaining between them. This CDR3 comprises 15 residues. CDR3 bases: TGCAGCTTGCTCCCGGTTGGAAGCGGTCGGGAGACCCAGTACTTC. As protein: CSLLPVGSGRETQYF.

This clonotype was observed many times. The chain employs TRBV7-9 and TRBJ2-1; D gene uncertain. V was pared by 1 base and J by 10 bases, with 5 bases between. The CDR3 is 11 residues long. Germline V gene lookup returns CDR1 SEHNR and CDR2 FQNEAQ (reference sequence). CDR3 sequence reads: CASSLVGEQFF. DNA for the CDR3: TGTGCCAGCAGCTTAGTTGGAGAGCAGTTCTTC.

The chain is built from TRBV18 and TRBJ2-1; D gene uncertain. This CDR3 is 16 amino acids long. In germline, CDR1 is KGHSH, CDR2 LQKENI. Trimming pared 3 bases from V and 0 bases from J, leaving 12 bases between. The CDR3 DNA follows: TGTGCCAGCTCACCGGGGATTTCAAGCTCCTACAATGAGCAGTTCTTC. Translating gives CASSPGISSSYNEQFF.

This clonotype was seen a handful of times. J is TRBJ2-2 and V is TRBV12-3 or TRBV12-4; D may be TRBD1 (6 bases). V shed 11 bases and J shed 3 bases, with 13 bases lying between them. There are 13 residues in the CDR3. Here the CDR3 reads CAVRTVHTGELFF. CDR3 bases: TGTGCCGTCCGGACAGTACACACCGGGGAGCTGTTTTTT.

The rearrangement uses TRBV6-5 and TRBJ2-3, with 7 bases identical to TRBD1. Germline assignment: CDR1 MNHEY and CDR2 SVGAGI. CDR3 length: 14 residues. V lost 2 bases to trimming and J lost 6 bases; unmatched junction nucleotides: 5. The chain's CDR3 is CASSYRDSLDTQYF. As DNA, the CDR3 is TGTGCCAGCAGTTACCGGGACAGTTTGGATACGCAGTATTTT.

This clonotype was counted between two and nine times. The CDR3 spells CASSLGQETGEQFF. The CDR3 coding sequence is TGCGCCAGCAGCTTGGGACAGGAGACGGGGGAGCAGTTCTTC. The chain combines TRBV5-1 with TRBJ2-1; D perhaps matches TRBD1 (6 bases). Per germline, CDR1 SGHRS and CDR2 YFSETQ. V dropped 0 bases and J dropped 10 bases, with 14 bases sitting between them. The length of the CDR3 is 14 residues.

The chain has TRBV9 and TRBJ2-3, with D possibly being TRBD2 (5 bases). Germline V gives CDR1 SGDLS, CDR2 YYNGEE. Trimming shortened V by 7 bases and J by 6 bases, and 9 bases separated the two germline ends. The CDR3 loop spans 11 amino acids. CDR3 nucleotide sequence: TGTGCCAGCGAAAGAGGGGATACGCAGTATTTT. Translation gives CASERGDTQYF.

The sample holds many counts of this clonotype. V gene TRBV5-1 combines with J gene TRBJ2-7; 9 bases are shared with TRBD1. The V segment lost 2 bases and the J segment 3 bases; nucleotides outside the gene matches: 9. Germline assignment: CDR1 SGHRS and CDR2 YFSETQ. There are 16 residues in the CDR3. DNA for the CDR3: TGCGCCAGCAGCTTAACCCTGACAGGGGGAAACTACGAGCAGTACTTC. Residues: CASSLTLTGGNYEQYF.

The chain couples TRBV2 to TRBJ2-1, with 11 bases that match TRBD2. With 8 bases clipped from V and 5 bases from J, the junction kept 11 bases outside the gene matches. CDR1 and CDR2 (germline): SNHLY, FYNNEI. This CDR3 region has 16 residues. The CDR3 sequence: CASRKRIAGGNNEQFF. Here the CDR3 DNA reads TGTGCCAGCCGAAAACGCATAGCGGGAGGGAACAATGAGCAGTTCTTC.

The chain recombines TRBV7-9 with TRBJ2-7, with D unresolved. The CDR3 spans 13 residues. Trimming took 4 bases from V and 2 from J, leaving 9 bases between them. Looked up from germline, CDR1 is SEHNR and CDR2 is FQNEAQ (reference sequence). CDR3 in amino acids: CASSSQNTYEQYF. The DNA of the CDR3 is TGTGCCAGCAGCTCCCAAAATACCTACGAGCAGTACTTC.

Many counts were recorded for this clonotype. The gene calls are TRBV20-1 and TRBJ1-5, with 7 bases fitting TRBD1. Germline assignment: CDR1 DFQATT and CDR2 SNEGSKA (reference sequence). The CDR3 length is 15 residues. Losses at the gene ends were 0 bases for V and 6 bases for J; bases not matched to a gene: 8. CDR3 bases: TGCAGTGCTAGAGATCCCAGGGGGGACGGTCAGCCCCAGCATTTT. Protein: CSARDPRGDGQPQHF.

This clonotype was picked up one time. The chain recombines TRBV3-1 with TRBJ2-3; possibly TRBD2 for D (6 bases). V lost 0 bases and J lost 6, with 13 bases in between. The CDR3 consists of 15 residues. In germline, CDR1 is LGHDT, CDR2 YNNKEL (reference sequence). This CDR3 reads CASSQDRLVMDTQYF. CDR3 nucleotides: TGTGCCAGCAGCCAAGATCGACTAGTAATGGATACGCAGTATTTT.

This clonotype was seen many times. The rearrangement uses TRBV6-1 and TRBJ2-7; tentatively, D is TRBD2 (7 bases). Germline lookup yields CDR1 MNHNS and CDR2 SASEGT. The germline V and J ends were trimmed by 8 bases and 5 bases, with 19 bases remaining between them. The CDR3 is 14 amino acids. CDR3 sequence (DNA): TGTGCCAGCTGGGGGGGGACACCCGGCCACGAGCAGTACTTC. This sequence encodes CASWGGTPGHEQYF.

This clonotype has a handful of counts. The CDR3 sequence: CSVDIQTDEQYF. The CDR3 DNA is TGCAGCGTTGATATTCAGACTGACGAGCAGTACTTC. This chain connects TRBV29-1 to TRBJ2-7; D unresolved. CDR3 size: 12 residues. Germline lookup yields CDR1 SQVTM and CDR2 ANQGSEA. Trimming shortened V by 3 bases and J by 5 bases, and 11 bases separated the two germline ends.

This clonotype has just a few counts. The chain is built from TRBV7-2 and TRBJ2-3; D is unresolved. Trimming shortened V by 5 bases and J by 3 bases, and 12 bases separated the two germline ends. This CDR3 is built from 14 residues. The germline V gene encodes CDR1 SGHTA and CDR2 FQGNSA. The chain's CDR3 is CASSPFSRTDTQYF. DNA for the CDR3: TGTGCCAGCAGCCCCTTCTCTAGGACAGATACGCAGTATTTT.

This clonotype was seen a few times. The genes are TRBV9 and TRBJ2-3; D uncertain. Trimming shortened V by 5 bases and J by 3 bases, and 7 bases separated the two germline ends. The CDR3 has 12 residues. Germline CDR1 reads SGDLS; CDR2 reads YYNGEE. Here the CDR3 DNA reads TGTGCCAGCAGTGAAGTAACAGATACGCAGTATTTT. It is translated as CASSEVTDTQYF.

The chain couples TRBV20-1 to TRBJ2-5; TRBD2 matches at 7 bases. With V trimmed by 6 bases and J by 5 bases, 9 bases remained unmatched. The CDR3 has 13 amino acids. Germline V CDR1 and CDR2: DFQATT, SNEGSKA (reference sequence). The CDR3 region has the DNA TGCAGTGCCCCGCTAGCGGTCCGGGAGACCCAGTACTTC. As protein: CSAPLAVRETQYF.

This clonotype showed up many times. This chain links TRBV6-1 with TRBJ1-1, with a tentative D call TRBD1 (5 bases). V was pared by 6 bases and J by 4 bases, with 15 bases between. The V gene's germline CDR1 is MNHNS and CDR2 SASEGT. The CDR3 runs to 14 residues. CDR3 DNA sequence: TGTGCCAGCAGACCGGGGGGTCAGGGCACTGAAGCTTTCTTT. Its translation: CASRPGGQGTEAFF.

The sample holds many counts of this clonotype. The gene calls are TRBV10-3 and TRBJ2-6; D call uncertain. The CDR3 covers 15 residues. Germline V CDR1 and CDR2: ENHRY, SYGVKD. Between the trimmed V and J ends, which lost 2 bases and 0 bases, there was a span of 5 bases. The CDR3 DNA follows: TGTGCCATCAGTGAGATCGGCTCTGGGGCCAACGTCCTGACTTTC. Translation: CAISEIGSGANVLTF.